The following is a TCR beta chain sequence with its context. This clone was observed a handful of times. No antigen is known for it. One base away there is no much larger clone; base qualities are not given. This sample is part of a study of Ad26.COV2.S vaccination and SARS-CoV-2 variants (dated by TCRdb to 2020 to 2023). Turning to the overall study: Donors in the vaccine arm were drawn from COV1001, a phase I-IIa trial of Ad26.COV2.S in healthy adults that was multicentre, randomized, double-blind and placebo-controlled. Ad26.COV2.S was administered intramuscularly at 5 x 10^10 or 1 x 10^11 viral particles, either as a single shot or as two shots given 56 days apart. Sequencing of the TCRbeta repertoire served to evaluate the specificity and breadth of SARS-CoV-2-reactive T cell receptors following Ad26.COV2.S vaccination. A total of 32 samples were included in the TCR-sequenced set, comprising roughly 19 Ad26.COV2.S vaccine recipients, 5 placebo recipients and 8 SARS-CoV-2 convalescent individuals. Trial participants were randomized into five groups of five, in which low-dose or high-dose Ad26.COV2.S was given once or twice, or placebo was given on both occasions. Throughout the experiments and outcome assessment, investigators stayed blinded to trial group allocation.

The paper's findings and limits, for the study overall: Vaccine and placebo recipients had similar non-spike TCR breadth, a finding consistent with the vaccine containing only spike. Higher spike-specific TCR breadth was observed in Ad26.COV2.S recipients than in placebo recipients (P = 0.0014). After vaccination, spike-specific CD8+ and CD4+ T cell responses were reported to show substantial breadth. Comparing responses between vaccine doses or regimens was not something the study was powered to do. The authors noted that total T cell responses may have been underestimated by the TCR breadth and depth analyses.

TCRbeta CDR3 regions were sequenced with the immunoSEQ Assay. After extraction, genomic DNA underwent amplification by bias-controlled multiplex PCR, followed by high-throughput sequencing. The authors' pipeline ran thus. Collapsing and filtering of sequences were performed to quantify the absolute abundance of each unique TCRbeta CDR3 region. T cell fraction was estimated by normalizing TCRbeta template counts to usable DNA, with usable DNA measured through amplification of reference genes found in all nucleated cells. Repertoire TCRs were annotated as SARS-CoV-2-specific by exact matching of V gene, CDR3 amino acid sequence and J gene to a known reactive TCR set. The reference SARS-CoV-2 TCR set was derived from MIRA and filtered for enrichment in COVID-19-positive ImmuneCODE repertoires, a step that removed public or cross-reactive TCRs. Using the MIRA antigens, annotated TCRs were further analysed by specific ORF or by position within an ORF. Depth was the summed frequency of annotated unique rearrangements, while breadth was defined as annotated unique rearrangements over total unique productive rearrangements. Group comparisons of TCR breadth used two-sided Wilcoxon rank-sum tests. Imported from immuneACCESS, the table was reduced by TCRdb to in-frame sequences with V and J called. These copies leave out some clones; in studies compared against another copy, an unresolved V gene accounts for under half, and the cause of the remainder is not known. The DNA was the basis for D and trimming; V, J and clone size are from that table. This sample has hundreds of thousands of clones in its table, and 89% of those were observed once. Of the sample, over 2% falls within the top ten clones.

The sample's treatment or condition label is to be understood as: some 20 received Ad26.COV2.S at low or high dose, single or two shots; 5 received placebo; per-sample allocation not given. For vaccine and placebo recipients, repertoires were sequenced using samples collected on day 63 after the first injection. Cohort 1b enrolled 25 or so adults aged 18-55 years at a single site in Boston, USA, between 29 July and 7 August 2020. As a vaccine, Ad26.COV2.S was a replication-incompetent adenovirus type 26 vector that expressed a prefusion-stabilized SARS-CoV-2 spike protein derived from the original Wuhan strain. This receptor was taken from a person aged 18-60 years who received the Ad26.COV2.S COVID-19 vaccine or a placebo. Specimen: peripheral blood, collected in a trial of Ad26.COV2.S vaccine versus placebo.

CDR3 loop: CASSYRLAEDTQYF. The DNA sequence follows: TGTGCCAGCAGTTACCGGCTAGCGGAAGATACGCAGTATTTT. The chain is encoded by TRBV6-5 joined to TRBJ2-3; TRBD2 aligns with 7 central bases. Based on the germline V gene, the CDR1 and CDR2 sequences are MNHEY and SVGAGI. V ends up 2 bases short and J 5 bases short, with an unmatched junction base count of 4. The CDR3 spans 14 residues, from the cysteine through the phenylalanine. Only the CDR3 DNA stays, 42 bases, in frame from base 1.